The 11 T cell receptor beta chains below all came from one sample that was sequenced in a study of cytotoxic CD8 clonotypes in ibrutinib-treated CLL. Assay: immunoSEQ multiplex PCR; the TCRdb copy retains only in-frame clones and omits some. The sample comprises about 25,000 clones, under 85% of which are singletons, and over 8% rests with the top ten. The sequencing here drew on PBMCs, taken before ibrutinib treatment. These receptors all stem from a human donor with chronic lymphocytic leukemia.

V usage is TRBV7-2 and J usage is TRBJ1-5; a possible D gene is TRBD1 (5 bases). Germline lookup yields CDR1 SGHTA and CDR2 FQGNSA. The CDR3 covers 13 residues. V was trimmed by 2 bases and J by 8 bases, leaving 10 bases between them. The CDR3 DNA reads TGTGCCAGCAGCTTAAGAGGGGTAGAGCCCCAGCATTTT. It specifies CASSLRGVEPQHF. The full variable domain, completed using reference TRBV7-2 and TRBJ1-5, is GAGVSQSPSNKVTEKGKDVELRCDPISGHTALYWYRQSLGQGLEFLIYFQGNSAPDKSGLPSDRFSAERTGGSVSTLTIQRTQQEDSAVYLCASSLRGVEPQHFGDGTRLSIL.

The chain couples TRBV11-2 to TRBJ2-5, with D tentatively TRBD1 or TRBD2 (5 bases each). From germline, CDR1 is SGHAT and CDR2 FQNNGV. Trimming took off 6 bases at V and 5 bases at J, with 13 bases between the two ends. The CDR3 sequence is 13 residues long. DNA of the CDR3: TGTGCCAGCAGGAGGGGCTTTAGGGAGACCCAGTACTTC. It codes for CASRRGFRETQYF. The entire variable domain, with the rest obtained from reference TRBV11-2 and TRBJ2-5, is as follows: EAGVAQSPRYKIIEKRQSVAFWCNPISGHATLYWYQQILGQGPKLLIQFQNNGVVDDSQLPKDRFSAERLKGVDSTLKIQPAKLEDSAVYLCASRRGFRETQYFGPGTRLLVL.

The rearrangement links TRBV6-5 to TRBJ2-6, with D unresolved. This CDR3 comprises 16 residues. Deletions cut 2 bases from V and 0 bases from J, with 8 bases between. CDR1 and CDR2 from the germline V gene are MNHEY and SVGAGI. CDR3 residues: CASSYVRGSGANVLTF. CDR3 nucleotides: TGTGCCAGCAGTTACGTCCGAGGCTCTGGGGCCAACGTCCTGACTTTC.

As for this clone: This sample also contains other DNA sequences that code for the same CDR3. The genes are TRBV5-1 and TRBJ1-5, with D unresolved. Trimming cost V 0 bases and J 4 bases, with 5 bases left between them. CDR1 is SGHRS, CDR2 YFSETQ, per germline. This CDR3 has 13 residues. CDR3 coding DNA: TGCGCCAGCAGCTTGGGAGAGAATCAGCCCCAGCATTTT. Its translation: CASSLGENQPQHF.

The chain recombines TRBV30 with TRBJ2-7, with 7 bases fitting TRBD1. Trimming took 3 bases from V and 1 from J; bases not matched to a gene: 18. Per the germline V gene, CDR1 is GTSNPN and CDR2 is SVGIG (reference sequence). The length of the CDR3 is 18 residues. The CDR3 here is CAWSVGTPTLQGSYEQYF. The CDR3 DNA reads TGTGCCTGGAGCGTTGGCACACCGACTCTACAGGGGTCCTACGAGCAGTACTTC. The whole variable domain, remainder taken from reference TRBV30 and TRBJ2-7, is SQTIHQWPATLVQPVGSPLSLECTVEGTSNPNLYWYRQAAGRGLQLLFYSVGIGQISSEVPQNLSASRPQDRQFILSSKKLLLSDSGFYLCAWSVGTPTLQGSYEQYFGPGTRLTVT.

The rearrangement uses TRBV5-8 and TRBJ2-1; D call uncertain. Between the trimmed V and J ends, which lost 1 base and 4 bases, there was a span of 12 bases. Germline assignment: CDR1 SGHTS and CDR2 YDEGEE. The CDR3 has 15 amino acids. CDR3 loop: CASSLLLGFYNEQFF. The CDR3 DNA is TGTGCCAGCAGCTTGCTACTGGGATTTTACAATGAGCAGTTCTTC.

The chain recombines TRBV6-4 with TRBJ2-7; 9 positions agree with TRBD2. V gave up 4 bases and J gave up 7 bases; unmatched junction bases: 8. This CDR3 region has 14 residues. Germline CDR1 and CDR2: MRHNA and SNTAGT. This CDR3 is CASSARAAGGEQYF. CDR3 DNA: TGTGCCAGCAGTGCCCGAGCAGCGGGAGGTGAGCAGTACTTC.

This clone showed up just a few times. The J gene is TRBJ1-2, the V gene TRBV11-2, with 7 bases matching TRBD1. With V trimmed by 5 bases and J by 6 bases, 9 bases remained unmatched. The CDR3 length is 14 residues. Germline values: CDR1 SGHAT, CDR2 FQNNGV. DNA for the CDR3: TGTGCCAGCAGCCCAAACAGGGGCTTGCATGGCTACACCTTC. Its translation is CASSPNRGLHGYTF.

This clone has a single count. The chain joins TRBV25-1 to TRBJ2-5; TRBD2 agrees at 8 bases. Trimming took 6 bases from V and 5 from J; bases not matched to a gene: 8. The CDR3 is made up of 14 amino acids. Germline CDR1 reads MGHDK; CDR2 reads SYGVNS. This CDR3 is CASSLGGGSETQYF. CDR3 nucleotide sequence: TGTGCCAGCAGCTTGGGCGGGGGGAGCGAGACCCAGTACTTC.

This clone turned up a few times. The chain has TRBV19 and TRBJ2-7, with no clear D. This CDR3 is 12 amino acids long. Trimming cost V 4 bases and J 1 base, with 5 bases left between them. CDR1 and CDR2 from the germline V gene are LNHDA and SQIVND (reference sequence). The CDR3 here is CASSTGSYEQYF. The CDR3 bases are TGTGCCAGTAGTACTGGGTCCTACGAGCAGTACTTC.

In DNA form, the CDR3 reads TGTGCCACTAAGAACAGCGGCCGGGCAGAGACCCAGTACTTC. This translates into CATKNSGRAETQYF. The chain joins TRBV2 to TRBJ2-5; the D gene is possibly TRBD2 (5 bases). Germline V gene lookup returns CDR1 SNHLY and CDR2 FYNNEI. Trimming pared 10 bases from V and 4 bases from J, leaving 19 bases between. The CDR3 contains 14 residues.